The T cell receptor beta chain under discussion was sequenced for a study of beta chain features in type 1 diabetes. Study context: Across the samples, approximately 110,000,000 sorted cells were examined in total. General observations from the study: For Type 1 diabetes patients, all four CD4+ subsets carried TCRB CDR3s that were moderately but significantly shorter. Cells expressing TCR highly could be over-represented by cDNA sequencing.

This clone has more than one count but fewer than ten. Its target is not known. This CDR3 spans 16 amino acids. V lost 7 bases, J lost 3 bases, and 19 bases lay in between. In germline, CDR1 is LGHNT, CDR2 FRNRAP. Sorted populations all had greater than 95% purity. The investigators reverse transcribed all of the isolated RNA, so they sequenced expressed TCRB transcripts. Method: immunoSEQ multiplex PCR; TCRdb's copy keeps in-frame clones and lacks some. Found here are 130,000 to 150,000 clones, roughly an eighth of them singletons; the top ten hold under 1.5%. The rearrangement uses TRBV12-5 and TRBJ2-1; D is uncertain. Sequenced: central memory CD4+ T cells from blood. The sequence derives from a young man with type 1 diabetes. CDR3 in DNA: TGTGCTAGTGACTTCACTTCACGAAAGGGCTACAATGAGCAGTTCTTC. It codes for CASDFTSRKGYNEQFF.